Sequencing of this T cell receptor (beta chain) was carried out in a study of blood T cell repertoires in COVID-19. As for the study in general: Sample material is recorded as cDNA or gDNA derived from T cells, B-cell-depleted T cells, or PBMCs.

Authors' processing steps: For nucleated cells, counts were estimated from reference gene primer amplification. Clones were read by immunoSEQ multiplex PCR, and TCRdb kept only the in-frame ones, dropping some. From that table come the V and J calls and clone size; the DNA was used to work out D and trimming. The sample records approximately 50,000 clones, around 87% being singletons. There are 12 residues in the CDR3. V was cut by 6 bases and J by 6 bases, with 12 bases left in between. Germline assignment: CDR1 MNHEY and CDR2 SVGAGI. This TCR was sampled from a human donor in a cohort sampled during active COVID-19. The chain is built from TRBV6-5 and TRBJ2-7; D uncertain. The sample was peripheral blood. CDR3 region: CASRGHPGEQYF. The CDR3 DNA reads TGTGCCAGCAGGGGTCACCCGGGCGAGCAGTACTTC.